The T cell receptor beta chain under discussion was sequenced for a study of blood T cell repertoires in COVID-19. Study-wide background: From the United States, Italy and Spain came samples of acute and convalescent COVID-19. T cells, B-cell-depleted T cells, or PBMCs supplied cDNA or gDNA.

Source study methods: Reference gene primer amplification gave estimated nucleated cell counts. Repertoires were generated with immunoSEQ multiplex PCR, while TCRdb's copy carries only in-frame clones and drops some. V and J calls and clone size are given by that table; D and trimming were obtained from the DNA. The sample contains about 39,000 clones, approximately 91% of which appear only once. V was clipped by 1 base and J by 5 bases; unmatched bases: 6. Germline CDR1 SGHTA, CDR2 FQGNSA. The CDR3 consists of 15 residues. The chain is built from TRBV7-2 and TRBJ2-7; 9 bases map to TRBD2. This TCR was sampled from a man between 45 and 60 years old with active COVID-19. The sample was peripheral blood. The CDR3 here is CASSLGSAGGHEQYF. For the CDR3, the DNA is TGTGCCAGCAGCTTAGGTAGTGCGGGGGGGCACGAGCAGTACTTC.